One and the same sample provided the 30 T cell receptor beta chains below, sequenced in a study of blood T cell repertoires in COVID-19. Profiling relied on immunoSEQ multiplex PCR, and the TCRdb table lists in-frame clones only, not all of them. This sample carries around 250,000 clones, approximately 82% of them seen once, and the ten largest clones take roughly 5.8%. Specimen: peripheral blood. The receptors stem from a man older than 75 with acute or convalescent COVID-19.

The chain recombines TRBV19 with TRBJ2-2; 8 bases fit TRBD1. Germline CDR1 LNHDA, CDR2 SQIVND (reference sequence). With V trimmed by 6 bases and J by 5 bases, 11 bases remained unmatched. The CDR3 has 16 residues. CDR3 in amino acids: CASSGRQGLGTGELFF. The DNA of the CDR3 is TGTGCCAGTAGCGGGCGACAGGGGCTGGGAACCGGGGAGCTGTTTTTT.

The chain carries TRBV23-1 and TRBJ2-4, with D uncertain. Being an ORF, TRBV23-1 has a function that is uncertain. The CDR3 is 17 residues long. V was cut by 0 bases and J by 0 bases, with 12 bases left in between. The CDR3 protein is CASSQSFEDQAKNIQYF. The DNA for the CDR3 is TGCGCCAGCAGTCAATCGTTTGAGGATCAAGCCAAAAACATTCAGTACTTC.

This chain connects TRBV2 to TRBJ1-6; 9 bases line up with TRBD1. The CDR3 extends over 15 amino acids. Trimming cost V 4 bases and J 8 bases; bases outside gene matches: 6. Germline V gives CDR1 SNHLY, CDR2 FYNNEI. The CDR3 protein is CASSGGDRADSPLHF. CDR3 nucleotide sequence: TGTGCCAGCAGTGGGGGGGACAGGGCGGATTCACCCCTCCACTTT.

This chain connects TRBV18 to TRBJ2-3; TRBD1 is a possible D gene (7 bases). Deletions cut 3 bases from V and 2 bases from J, with 24 bases between. This CDR3 has 19 amino acids. Looked up from germline, CDR1 is KGHSH and CDR2 is LQKENI. The CDR3 DNA sequence: TGTGCCAGCTCACCGGGGGCGGGACAGACCTCCGCCTTCACAGATACGCAGTATTTT. It encodes CASSPGAGQTSAFTDTQYF.

The rearrangement links TRBV7-2 to TRBJ2-5; a possible D gene is TRBD2 (5 bases). V dropped 2 bases and J dropped 1 base, with 14 bases sitting between them. The length of the CDR3 is 16 residues. CDR1 and CDR2 (germline): SGHTA, FQGNSA. For the CDR3, the DNA is TGTGCCAGCAGCTTATTCGGACTCGCGGCCCAAGAGACCCAGTACTTC. Its protein product is CASSLFGLAAQETQYF.

The chain combines TRBV18 with TRBJ2-6; D not certain. This CDR3 has 15 amino acids. V shed 6 bases and J shed 4 bases, with 13 bases lying between them. The germline CDR1 and CDR2 sequences are KGHSH and LQKENI. Written as DNA, the CDR3 is TGTGCCAGCTCTCCCTCCCGGTCGGGGGCCAACGTCCTGACTTTC. This encodes CASSPSRSGANVLTF.

V and J are TRBV7-9 and TRBJ2-7, with TRBD2 matching over 7 bases. The germline gives CDR1 SEHNR, CDR2 FQNEAQ (reference sequence). Trimming took 6 bases from V and 3 from J; bases not matched to a gene: 5. CDR3 length: 13 residues. CDR3 sequence reads: CASRRAGNYEQYF. The CDR3 coding sequence is TGTGCCAGCAGGAGAGCGGGGAACTACGAGCAGTACTTC. Based on the CDR3 plus reference TRBV7-9 and TRBJ2-7, the full variable domain is DTGVSQNPRHKITKRGQNVTFRCDPISEHNRLYWYRQTLGQGPEFLTYFQNEAQLEKSRLLSDRFSAERPKGSFSTLEIQRTEQGDSAMYLCASRRAGNYEQYFGPGTRLTVT.

The CDR3 sequence is CASSLTDYGYTF. In DNA, the CDR3 is TGCGCCAGCAGCTTGACAGACTATGGCTACACCTTC. J is TRBJ1-2 and V is TRBV5-1; D unclear. The CDR3 covers 12 residues. Germline V gene sequence: CDR1 SGHRS, CDR2 YFSETQ. Between the trimmed V and J ends, which lost 1 base and 3 bases, there was a span of 4 bases. Full variable domain (missing parts from reference TRBV5-1 and TRBJ1-2): KAGVTQTPRYLIKTRGQQVTLSCSPISGHRSVSWYQQTPGQGLQFLFEYFSETQRNKGNFPGRFSGRQFSNSRSEMNVSTLELGDSALYLCASSLTDYGYTFGSGTRLTVV.

The V gene is TRBV3-1 (or the pseudogene TRBV3-2), the J gene TRBJ2-3; weak D call: TRBD1 (6 bases). Germline V gene lookup returns CDR1 LGHDT and CDR2 YNNKEL (reference sequence). Trimming left V 2 bases short and J 4 bases short, with 7 bases between. The CDR3 has 13 amino acids. As DNA, the CDR3 is TGTGCCAGCAGCCAACAGGGGCCAGATACGCAGTATTTT. This sequence encodes CASSQQGPDTQYF.

This sequence joins TRBV6-6 and TRBJ2-3, with a possible D match to TRBD2 (5 bases). Germline CDR1 and CDR2: MNHNY and SVGAGI (reference sequence). The CDR3 covers 14 residues. V was trimmed by 7 bases and J by 2 bases, leaving 13 bases between them. CDR3 amino acids: CASTPGIPTDTQYF. The CDR3 coding sequence is TGTGCCAGCACCCCCGGGATCCCCACAGATACGCAGTATTTT.

This clone has just a few counts. The genes are TRBV28 and TRBJ1-5, with D uncertain. Germline assignment: CDR1 MDHEN and CDR2 SYDVKM. V lost 3 bases and J lost 1, with 13 bases in between. The CDR3 runs 16 residues. CDR3 in DNA: TGTGCCAGCAGTTTGGGCAGGTTCTTAAGCAATCAGCCCCAGCATTTT. Its protein is CASSLGRFLSNQPQHF.

This chain uses TRBV28 with TRBJ1-2, with 8 bases that match TRBD1. The CDR3 runs to 15 residues. V trimming: 2 bases; J trimming: 4 bases; junction bases outside the gene matches: 6. CDR1 is MDHEN, CDR2 SYDVKM, per germline. The CDR3 sequence: CASSLAAGGSYGYTF. The CDR3 DNA is TGTGCCAGCAGTTTAGCCGCAGGGGGCAGCTATGGCTACACCTTC.

This clone was picked up a small number of times. V gene TRBV20-1 combines with J gene TRBJ2-7; D unclear. In germline, CDR1 is DFQATT, CDR2 SNEGSKA (reference sequence). Trimming removed 3 bases at V and 2 bases at J, with 11 bases between. The CDR3 extends over 13 amino acids. The CDR3 DNA follows: TGCAGTGCTAGTGGTCAGTCGACCTACGAGCAGTACTTC. Translation gives CSASGQSTYEQYF.

The chain couples TRBV27 to TRBJ2-2, with 7 bases fitting TRBD2. Germline V lookup: CDR1 MNHEY, CDR2 SMNVEV (reference sequence). This CDR3 is 15 amino acids long. V dropped 7 bases and J dropped 2; count of bases not matched to a gene: 7. The CDR3 sequence: CASKVLAANTGELFF. The DNA for the CDR3 is TGTGCCAGCAAAGTCCTAGCGGCTAACACCGGGGAGCTGTTTTTT.

This rearrangement joins TRBV6-4 to TRBJ2-6, with a weak D call TRBD1 (6 bases). Trimming pared 6 bases from V and 0 bases from J, leaving 18 bases between. The V gene's germline CDR1 is MRHNA and CDR2 SNTAGT. The CDR3 loop spans 18 amino acids. This chain's CDR3 is CASSPTGNEFSGANVLTF. The DNA of the CDR3 is TGTGCCAGCAGCCCTACAGGGAACGAGTTCTCTGGGGCCAACGTCCTGACTTTC.

The chain joins TRBV3-1 (or the pseudogene TRBV3-2) to TRBJ1-5; D might be TRBD1 (6 bases). Germline V lookup: CDR1 LGHDT, CDR2 YNNKEL (reference sequence). This CDR3 has 15 residues. With 4 bases removed from V and 7 bases from J, the gap between germline ends came to 17 bases. Written as DNA, the CDR3 is TGTGCCAGCAGCCCAAACACAGGGCTCGGGCAGCCCCAGCATTTT. Residues: CASSPNTGLGQPQHF.

CDR3 DNA: TGCGCCAGCAGCTTGGAGGGACAGCCAGAATTGGGCTATGGCTACACCTTC. The encoded protein is CASSLEGQPELGYGYTF. The chain recombines TRBV5-1 with TRBJ1-2; 7 nucleotides line up with TRBD1. The CDR3 runs 17 residues. V lost 0 bases, J lost 4 bases, and 12 bases stayed unmatched. Germline V gene sequence: CDR1 SGHRS, CDR2 YFSETQ.

The V gene is TRBV30, the J gene TRBJ1-5, with D possibly matching TRBD1 (5 bases). Germline CDR1 GTSNPN, CDR2 SVGIG (reference sequence). V was pared by 1 base and J by 6 bases, with 19 bases between. This CDR3 is 16 amino acids long. The CDR3 loop is CAWSGGYDRPGQPQHF. DNA for the CDR3: TGTGCCTGGAGTGGGGGATACGACAGACCGGGTCAGCCCCAGCATTTT.

This chain links TRBV19 with TRBJ2-2; 10 nucleotides agree with TRBD2. Germline V CDR1 and CDR2: LNHDA, SQIVND (reference sequence). The CDR3 consists of 16 residues. The V and J ends lost 10 bases and 6 bases, in that order; junction bases with no gene match: 14. CDR3 amino acids: CATKGLAGAIAGELFF. The CDR3 nucleotides read TGTGCCACCAAAGGCCTAGCGGGGGCCATAGCCGGGGAGCTGTTTTTT.

The chain has TRBV2 and TRBJ2-3; D is ambiguous. Between the trimmed V and J ends, which lost 8 bases and 5 bases, there was a span of 14 bases. This CDR3 spans 13 amino acids. From germline, CDR1 is SNHLY and CDR2 FYNNEI. CDR3: CASHYENRDTQYF. The CDR3 nucleotides are TGTGCCAGCCACTACGAAAATAGAGATACGCAGTATTTT.

The V call is TRBV11-2, the J call TRBJ1-1; D is possibly TRBD1 (5 bases). V was pared by 1 base and J by 1 base, with 16 bases between. Germline CDR1 and CDR2: SGHAT and FQNNGV. This CDR3 has 17 amino acids. The CDR3, as DNA: TGTGCCAGCAGCTTAGGCTTTCCGGGACTCCAGAACACTGAAGCTTTCTTT. Protein: CASSLGFPGLQNTEAFF.

V and J are TRBV19 and TRBJ1-2; D possibly corresponds to TRBD1 (5 bases). V was trimmed by 0 bases and J by 2 bases, leaving 13 bases between them. The CDR3 consists of 16 residues. CDR1 LNHDA and CDR2 SQIVND come from the germline V gene (reference sequence). The CDR3 sequence is CASSIDQAGWNYGYTF. The CDR3, as DNA: TGTGCCAGTAGTATAGATCAGGCAGGGTGGAACTATGGCTACACCTTC.

The J gene is TRBJ2-5, the V gene TRBV5-1; D might be TRBD1 (6 bases). The V gene lost 2 bases and the J gene lost 1 base, with 15 bases spanning the gap. The CDR3 consists of 16 residues. CDR1 is SGHRS, CDR2 YFSETQ, per germline. CDR3 in DNA: TGCGCCAGCAGCTTACAGAAGACAGGAGGCCAAGAGACCCAGTACTTC. Its protein is CASSLQKTGGQETQYF.

The chain is built from TRBV28 and TRBJ1-2; TRBD1 might be the D (6 bases). Per the germline V gene, CDR1 is MDHEN and CDR2 is SYDVKM. V dropped 7 bases and J dropped 8 bases, with 20 bases sitting between them. The CDR3 consists of 14 residues. CDR3: CASNTGNGIGGYTF. CDR3 DNA: TGTGCCAGCAATACAGGGAACGGCATAGGGGGCTACACCTTC.

To note about this clone: At one end, the junction sequence differs from germline, possibly due to a read error. The rearrangement joins TRBV9 to TRBJ2-5; 7 bases agree with TRBD2. The CDR3 is made up of 13 amino acids. Germline assignment: CDR1 SGDLS and CDR2 YYNGEE. The CDR3 spells CASSVAGQETQYF. The CDR3 coding sequence is TGTGCCAGCAGTGTAGCGGGCCAAGAGACCCAGTACTTC. Full variable domain (missing parts from reference TRBV9 and TRBJ2-5): DSGVTQTPKHLITATGQRVTLRCSPRSGDLSVYWYQQSLDQGLQFLIQYYNGEERAKGNILERFSAQQFPDLHSELNLSSLELGDSALYFCASSVAGQETQYFGPGTRLLVL.

Note on this clone: This sample includes further DNA sequences coding for the same CDR3. V usage is TRBV5-1 and J usage is TRBJ2-1; 9 bases fit TRBD2. V gave up 5 bases and J gave up 6 bases; unmatched junction bases: 3. CDR1 and CDR2 from the germline V gene are SGHRS and YFSETQ. The CDR3 covers 13 residues. Here the CDR3 reads CASRRGGANEQFF. As DNA, the CDR3 is TGCGCCAGCAGGCGCGGGGGGGCCAATGAGCAGTTCTTC.

The rearrangement joins TRBV10-3 to TRBJ2-3; D is unresolved. Between the trimmed V and J ends, which lost 5 bases and 3 bases, there was a span of 3 bases. The CDR3 has 11 amino acids. Germline CDR1 reads ENHRY; CDR2 reads SYGVKD. In DNA form, the CDR3 reads TGTGCCATCAGTCTGACAGATACGCAGTATTTT. This gives the protein CAISLTDTQYF.

This clone was found a few times. The V and J genes are TRBV3-1 (or the pseudogene TRBV3-2) and TRBJ2-3, with D unclear. V was cut by 1 base and J by 6 bases, with 14 bases left in between. The CDR3 covers 15 residues. The germline gives CDR1 LGHDT, CDR2 YNNKEL (reference sequence). In nucleotides, the CDR3 is TGTGCCAGCAGCCAAGGGTCGGTGGTCCGGGATACGCAGTATTTT. Its translation is CASSQGSVVRDTQYF.

This clone turned up a few times. This chain connects TRBV2 to TRBJ2-4; D might be TRBD1 (6 bases). CDR1 and CDR2 from the germline V gene are SNHLY and FYNNEI. Trimming removed 9 bases from V and 0 bases from J, with 15 bases in between. This CDR3 has 15 residues. Written as DNA, the CDR3 is TGTGCCAGTCAGACAGGAGAGCTAGCCAAAAACATTCAGTACTTC. Protein sequence: CASQTGELAKNIQYF.

In this sample, this clone turned up a few times. The chain couples TRBV24-1 to TRBJ2-2, with TRBD1 identical over 9 bases. V shed 9 bases, J shed 0 bases, and the junction held 4 bases outside the gene matches. Germline CDR1 KGHDR, CDR2 SFDVKD. The CDR3 has 15 amino acids. The CDR3 loop is CATRGTGSNTGELFF. The CDR3 DNA reads TGTGCCACCCGCGGGACAGGGTCGAACACCGGGGAGCTGTTTTTT.